Sequencing of this TCR beta chain was carried out in a study of shared clonotypes between healthy human individuals. The material for each subset, its genomic DNA, was split evenly across several immunoSEQ plates. Clones were read by immunoSEQ multiplex PCR, and TCRdb kept only the in-frame ones, dropping some. This sample has around 500,000 clones, with approximately 79% found just once. V was pared by 2 bases and J by 4 bases, with 8 bases between. CDR1 is SGHNT, CDR2 YYREEE, per germline (reference sequence). This CDR3 has 13 amino acids. As regards this clone: Its antigen is not identified.

General observations from the study: Apart from blood, nothing was sampled; tissue repertoires likely differ.

V and J are TRBV5-4 and TRBJ2-3; tentatively, D is TRBD1 (5 bases). The source is a woman in her thirties or forties in good health. Some clones in this sample may be carry-over from other donors' samples. The material sequenced was PBMCs. CDR3 bases: TGTGCCAGCAGCTTAGACAGCTCAGATACGCAGTATTTT. It translates to CASSLDSSDTQYF. Drawing the rest from reference TRBV5-4 and TRBJ2-3, the complete variable domain is ETGVTQSPTHLIKTRGQQVTLRCSSQSGHNTVSWYQQALGQGPQFIFQYYREEENGRGNFPPRFSGLQFPNYSSELNVNALELDDSALYLCASSLDSSDTQYFGPGTRLTVL.